Listed here are 13 T cell receptor beta chains from one sample, sequenced in a study of blood T cell repertoires in COVID-19. TCRdb's copy holds only in-frame clones and misses some; the assay was immunoSEQ multiplex PCR. Here the sample spans roughly 91,000 clones, more than 60% being singletons. Sequenced material: peripheral blood. Source of these receptors: a man between 65 and 85 years old with acute or convalescent COVID-19.

Worth noting for this clone: One junction end does not reproduce the germline sequence, and a read error may be involved. V gene TRBV10-2 combines with J gene TRBJ2-2, with D possibly matching TRBD1 (6 bases). The germline CDR1 and CDR2 sequences are WSHSY and SAAADI. This CDR3 comprises 16 residues. The CDR3 region is CASREWGTTNTGELFF. CDR3 in DNA: TGCGCCAGCAGAGAGTGGGGGACAACAAACACCGGGGAGCTGTTTTTT.

The chain combines TRBV19 with TRBJ1-6, with TRBD1 identical over 9 bases. Germline V gene lookup returns CDR1 LNHDA and CDR2 SQIVND (reference sequence). This CDR3 is 15 amino acids long. V trimming: 4 bases; J trimming: 9 bases; junction bases outside the gene matches: 7. CDR3: CASSTGTGIPSPLHF. The DNA for the CDR3 is TGTGCCAGTAGTACCGGGACAGGGATCCCTTCACCCCTCCACTTT.

This clone has more than one count but fewer than ten. This chain joins TRBV5-1 and TRBJ1-1, with a tentative D call TRBD1 (5 bases). Per germline, CDR1 SGHRS and CDR2 YFSETQ. This CDR3 is built from 14 residues. Trimming shortened V by 3 bases and J by 1 base, and 10 bases separated the two germline ends. The CDR3 DNA reads as TGCGCCAGCAGCTCCGGAGGGGCGAACACTGAAGCTTTCTTT. Translated, it gives CASSSGGANTEAFF. Filled out from reference TRBV5-1 and TRBJ1-1, the complete variable domain reads KAGVTQTPRYLIKTRGQQVTLSCSPISGHRSVSWYQQTPGQGLQFLFEYFSETQRNKGNFPGRFSGRQFSNSRSEMNVSTLELGDSALYLCASSSGGANTEAFFGQGTRLTVV.

The rearrangement links TRBV5-1 to TRBJ2-5; 10 positions agree with TRBD1. V dropped 0 bases and J dropped 4; count of bases not matched to a gene: 0. Germline CDR1 reads SGHRS; CDR2 reads YFSETQ. The CDR3 loop spans 14 amino acids. The CDR3, as DNA: TGCGCCAGCAGCTTGGGGGACAGGGGAGAGACCCAGTACTTC. It translates to CASSLGDRGETQYF.

The chain recombines TRBV4-2 with TRBJ2-1; weak D call: TRBD2 (5 bases). This CDR3 region has 21 residues. Germline lookup yields CDR1 LGHNA and CDR2 YNFKEQ. Trimming removed 0 bases at V and 0 bases at J, with 24 bases between. The CDR3 loop reads CASSQDQDHGGGSASYNEQFF. Written as DNA, the CDR3 is TGTGCCAGCAGCCAAGATCAGGACCACGGCGGTGGTAGCGCCTCCTACAATGAGCAGTTCTTC.

The chain joins TRBV7-6 to TRBJ2-3; perhaps TRBD2 as D (5 bases). The CDR3 runs 13 residues. Trimming cost V 1 base and J 6 bases, with 8 bases left between them. Germline V gene lookup returns CDR1 SGHVS and CDR2 FNYEAQ. CDR3 DNA: TGTGCCAGCAGCTTAGTTGCGGGCGATACGCAGTATTTT. Translated: CASSLVAGDTQYF.

This clone was seen only a few times. The J gene is TRBJ1-1, the V gene TRBV6-5; D is undetermined. This CDR3 is 12 amino acids long. V was shortened by 2 bases and J by 7 bases, with 8 bases between the two germline ends. Germline CDR1 and CDR2: MNHEY and SVGAGI. CDR3 DNA: TGTGCCAGCAGTTACCGGACTGTTGAAGCTTTCTTT. Protein sequence: CASSYRTVEAFF.

The chain employs TRBV12-3 or TRBV12-4 and TRBJ1-1; D might be TRBD1 (6 bases). Between the trimmed V and J ends, which lost 6 bases and 7 bases, there was a span of 12 bases. The CDR3 contains 12 residues. Here the CDR3 reads CASSPRGSEAFF. The CDR3 region has the DNA TGTGCCAGCAGCCCTAGGGGGAGTGAAGCTTTCTTT.

This chain links TRBV19 with TRBJ1-5, with no clear D. With 3 bases removed from V and 11 bases from J, the gap between germline ends came to 11 bases. CDR3 size: 12 residues. Germline lookup yields CDR1 LNHDA and CDR2 SQIVND (reference sequence). The CDR3 DNA follows: TGTGCCAGTAGTATCGGAGGGCTGTCCCAGCATTTT. This translates into CASSIGGLSQHF.

This rearrangement joins TRBV10-3 to TRBJ1-2; the D gene is possibly TRBD1 (5 bases). Per germline, CDR1 ENHRY and CDR2 SYGVKD. Trimming removed 2 bases at V and 0 bases at J, with 10 bases between. The length of the CDR3 is 15 residues. DNA of the CDR3: TGTGCCATCAGTGAGGGGGCGACGGCTAACTATGGCTACACCTTC. Translated, it gives CAISEGATANYGYTF.

The CDR3 sequence is CASSVKWEHEQFF. CDR3 sequence (DNA): TGTGCCAGCAGTGTTAAGTGGGAGCATGAGCAGTTCTTC. The chain combines TRBV2 with TRBJ2-1, with TRBD2 as a possible D gene (5 bases). CDR3 size: 13 residues. Trimming took 4 bases from V and 8 from J, leaving 12 bases between them. Germline CDR1 SNHLY, CDR2 FYNNEI.

This chain links TRBV19 with TRBJ1-1; D possibly corresponds to TRBD1 (6 bases). The CDR3 runs to 15 residues. Trimming stripped 2 bases from V and 1 base from J, with 11 bases between. The V gene's germline CDR1 is LNHDA and CDR2 SQIVND (reference sequence). The CDR3 spells CASSITGSTNTEAFF. CDR3 coding DNA: TGTGCCAGTAGTATAACAGGGTCTACGAACACTGAAGCTTTCTTT.

This sequence joins TRBV3-1 (or the pseudogene TRBV3-2) and TRBJ1-1, with D hard to call. Germline V gives CDR1 LGHDT, CDR2 YNNKEL (reference sequence). V dropped 6 bases and J dropped 0 bases, with 8 bases sitting between them. The CDR3 is made up of 13 amino acids. The CDR3: CASSEEVNTEAFF. CDR3 DNA sequence: TGTGCCAGCAGTGAGGAAGTGAACACTGAAGCTTTCTTT.